This TCR beta chain came from a study of blood T cell repertoires in COVID-19. For the study at large: Acute and convalescent COVID-19 samples came from the United States, Italy and Spain. T cells, B-cell-depleted T cells, or PBMCs provided the cDNA or gDNA that served as material.

This study enrolled people aged roughly 18 to 90 from approximately 24 US geographic areas. V was cut by 3 bases and J by 7 bases, with 15 bases left in between. CDR1 and CDR2 (germline): KGHSH, LQKENI. The CDR3 is 14 residues long. Per the authors' pipeline: It was from reference gene primer amplification that nucleated cell counts were estimated. Sequencing used immunoSEQ multiplex PCR; TCRdb keeps in-frame clones, though not all of them. V and J calls and clone size are those listed in that table; D and trimming were worked out from the DNA. The repertoire holds about 300,000 clones, with around 90% as singletons.

The V and J genes are TRBV18 and TRBJ1-2, with D uncertain. The sample consisted of PBMCs or T cells enriched from blood (not recorded which). The TCR originated in a woman in her 30s who had recovered from COVID-19. The DNA for the CDR3 is TGTGCCAGCTCACCCCAGCCAGAGAGGGCTGGCTACACCTTC. This encodes CASSPQPERAGYTF. Complete variable domain (other parts from reference TRBV18 and TRBJ1-2): NAGVMQNPRHLVRRRGQEARLRCSPMKGHSHVYWYRQLPEEGLKFMVYLQKENIIDESGMPKERFSAEFPKEGPSILRIQQVVRGDSAAYFCASSPQPERAGYTFGSGTRLTVV.